The 6 T cell receptor beta chains listed next were all sequenced from one sample in a study of beta chain features in type 1 diabetes. Reverse transcribing all isolated RNA meant expressed TCRB transcripts were sequenced. Some clones are missing from TCRdb's copy, which holds only in-frame ones; the method was immunoSEQ multiplex PCR. The data contain just over 450,000 clones, about 29% of them singletons. Sequenced sample: naive CD4+ T cells from blood. Receptors were obtained from a man younger than 35 in good health.

This clone was recorded once. The chain is built from TRBV19 and TRBJ1-5; 8 nucleotides agree with TRBD1. CDR3 length: 15 amino acids. Germline assignment: CDR1 LNHDA and CDR2 SQIVND (reference sequence). With 4 bases clipped from V and 5 bases from J, the junction kept 7 bases outside the gene matches. CDR3 in amino acids: CASSTLGQGYQPQHF. The CDR3 DNA reads as TGTGCCAGTAGTACCCTCGGACAGGGATATCAGCCCCAGCATTTT.

The chain employs TRBV10-3 and TRBJ2-7; D unresolved. Germline CDR1 and CDR2: ENHRY and SYGVKD. Trimming left V 4 bases short and J 2 bases short, with 15 bases between. The CDR3 has 15 amino acids. This CDR3 is CAISADRDVTYEQYF. The CDR3 coding sequence is TGTGCCATCAGTGCGGATAGGGATGTTACCTACGAGCAGTACTTC.

This clone was seen a few times. The rearrangement links TRBV7-3 to TRBJ1-1; 8 bases are shared with TRBD1. Germline V gives CDR1 SGHTA, CDR2 FQGTGA. The CDR3 contains 11 residues. Trimming at V came to 4 bases and at J to 11 bases, leaving 3 bases not matched to a gene. DNA for the CDR3: TGTGCCAGCAGCTCAGGGGGCACGGCTTTCTTT. Encoded protein: CASSSGGTAFF. Variable domain in full (rest from reference TRBV7-3 and TRBJ1-1): GAGVSQTPSNKVTEKGKYVELRCDPISGHTALYWYRQSLGQGPEFLIYFQGTGAADDSGLPNDRFFAVRPEGSVSTLKIQRTERGDSAVYLCASSSGGTAFFGQGTRLTVV.

This clone was seen more than once but under ten times. In nucleotides, the CDR3 is TGTGCCATCAGTCCTAAATCCGAGAATGAGCAGTTCTTC. It is translated as CAISPKSENEQFF. V gene TRBV10-3 combines with J gene TRBJ2-1, with D uncertain. This CDR3 spans 13 amino acids. Germline V gives CDR1 ENHRY, CDR2 SYGVKD. V lost 5 bases and J lost 7, with 12 bases in between.

The chain carries TRBV11-2 and TRBJ2-1; D gene ambiguous. This CDR3 comprises 15 residues. Germline CDR1 reads SGHAT; CDR2 reads FQNNGV. V lost 3 bases, J lost 3 bases, and 12 bases lay in between. CDR3 nucleotide sequence: TGTGCCAGCAGCTTCGGGCAGCCCTTCTACAATGAGCAGTTCTTC. Translated, it gives CASSFGQPFYNEQFF.

This clone turned up a few times. The V and J genes are TRBV7-9 and TRBJ2-3; D may be TRBD1 (5 bases). Germline CDR1 and CDR2: SEHNR and FQNEAQ (reference sequence). V shed 6 bases and J shed 0 bases, with 10 bases lying between them. The CDR3 loop spans 14 amino acids. CDR3 coding DNA: TGTGCCAGCAGATCCAGGGTTAGCACAGATACGCAGTATTTT. Residues: CASRSRVSTDTQYF.